This is a list of T cell receptor beta chains from one sample in a study of Graves' ophthalmopathy and Graves' hyperthyroidism. In TCRdb, the multiplex PCR reads were re-called with MiXCR into one record per CDR3 protein. The table lists about 620,000 distinct CDR3 sequences, around a fifth of them singletons, with 7.1% in the top ten. The sequencing sample was made of peripheral blood. Receptors were obtained from a woman younger than 30 with stable Graves' hyperthyroidism. Some clones in this sample may be carry-over from other donors' samples. Each CDR3 is given with its conserved first and last residue. Fields, in order: D gene, J gene, V gene, CDR3 protein. The D gene is left open where the match is weak.

>NA|TRBJ1-5|TRBV20-1
CSAGGRSSQPQHF
>TRBD1|TRBJ2-7|TRBV27
CASSSGQGVYEQYF
>TRBD1|TRBJ1-2|TRBV6-2/TRBV6-3
CASSPRTGRYNYGYTF
>NA|TRBJ2-7|TRBV12-3/TRBV12-4
CASSLTEGGWAYEQYF
>TRBD1|TRBJ2-4|TRBV7-9
CASRPGTGLNIQYF
>NA|TRBJ1-5|TRBV6-1
CASGGGVRDQPQHF
>TRBD1|TRBJ2-7|TRBV30
CAWSRTGGYEQYF
>NA|TRBJ1-5|TRBV29-1
CSVTWEGNQPQHF
>NA|TRBJ1-1|TRBV2
CASSAGAGRDRDTEAFF
>TRBD1|TRBJ1-6|TRBV16
CASSQTGDSPLHF
>NA|TRBJ1-1|TRBV7-9
CASSFGRKSSGEAFF
>NA|TRBJ1-5|TRBV10-1
CASARGELYSNQPQHF
>NA|TRBJ1-1|TRBV19
CASKGAQSPNTEAFF
>NA|TRBJ1-1|TRBV28
CASSSPRRGNTEAFF